This T cell receptor (beta chain) was documented in a study of T cell changes during pregnancy in multiple sclerosis. The CDR3 extends over 15 amino acids. J was trimmed by 7 bases and V by 4 bases; bases with no gene match: 9. Germline values: CDR1 LNHDA, CDR2 SQIVND (reference sequence). Libraries were prepared by immunoSEQ multiplex PCR; TCRdb keeps only in-frame clonotypes and omits some of them. The data show 50,000 to 60,000 clones, approximately 91% seen once. This TCR came from a female donor with multiple sclerosis, enrolled in a pregnancy study. The rearrangement links TRBV19 to TRBJ2-2; 7 nucleotides match TRBD1. The starting material was CD4+ T cells from peripheral blood mononuclear cells, obtained in the second trimester of pregnancy. This CDR3 reads CASSRRQGRVGELFF. DNA for the CDR3: TGTGCCAGTAGTAGACGACAGGGTCGCGTCGGGGAGCTGTTTTTT.